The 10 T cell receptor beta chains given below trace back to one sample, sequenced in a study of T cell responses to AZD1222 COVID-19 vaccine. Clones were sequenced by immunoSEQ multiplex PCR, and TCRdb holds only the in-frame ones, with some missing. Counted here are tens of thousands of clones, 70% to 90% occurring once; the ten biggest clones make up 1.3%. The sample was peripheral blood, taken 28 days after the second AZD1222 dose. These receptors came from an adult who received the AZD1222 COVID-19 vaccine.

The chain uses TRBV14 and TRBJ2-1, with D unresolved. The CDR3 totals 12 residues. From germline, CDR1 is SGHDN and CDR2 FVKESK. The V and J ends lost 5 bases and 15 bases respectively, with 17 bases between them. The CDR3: CASSKVPGSLFF. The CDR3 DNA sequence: TGTGCCAGCAGCAAAGTCCCTGGTTCTCTGTTCTTC.

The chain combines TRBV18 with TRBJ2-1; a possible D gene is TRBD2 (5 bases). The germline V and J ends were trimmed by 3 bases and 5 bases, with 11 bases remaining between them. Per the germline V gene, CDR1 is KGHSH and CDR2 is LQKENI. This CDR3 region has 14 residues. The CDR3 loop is CASSPVSGNNEQFF. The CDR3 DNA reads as TGTGCCAGCTCACCCGTCTCGGGGAACAATGAGCAGTTCTTC.

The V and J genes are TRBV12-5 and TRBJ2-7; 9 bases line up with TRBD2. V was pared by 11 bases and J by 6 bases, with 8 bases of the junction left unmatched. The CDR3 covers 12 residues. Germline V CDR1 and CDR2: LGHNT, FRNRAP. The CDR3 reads CAVAGEVAEQYF. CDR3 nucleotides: TGTGCTGTAGCGGGAGAGGTCGCCGAGCAGTACTTC.

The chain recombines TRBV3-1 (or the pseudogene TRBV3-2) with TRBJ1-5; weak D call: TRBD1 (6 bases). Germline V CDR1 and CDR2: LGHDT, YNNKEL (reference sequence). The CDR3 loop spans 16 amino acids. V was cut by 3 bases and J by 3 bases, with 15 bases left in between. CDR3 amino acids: CASSQGGQIVNQPQHF. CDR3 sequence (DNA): TGTGCCAGCAGCCAGGGGGGACAAATAGTCAATCAGCCCCAGCATTTT.

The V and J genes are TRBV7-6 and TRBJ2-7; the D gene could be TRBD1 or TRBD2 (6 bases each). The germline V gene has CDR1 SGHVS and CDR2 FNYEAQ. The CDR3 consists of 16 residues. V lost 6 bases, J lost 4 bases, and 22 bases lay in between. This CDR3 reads CASSSKGGFPTYEQYF. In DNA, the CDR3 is TGTGCCAGCAGTTCAAAGGGGGGCTTCCCTACGTACGAGCAGTACTTC.

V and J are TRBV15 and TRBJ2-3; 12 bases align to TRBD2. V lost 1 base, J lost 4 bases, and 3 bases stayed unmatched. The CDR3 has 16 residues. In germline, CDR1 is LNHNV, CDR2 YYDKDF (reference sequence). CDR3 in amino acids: CATSRARLAGADTQYF. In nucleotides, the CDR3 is TGTGCCACCAGCAGAGCGAGACTAGCGGGAGCAGATACGCAGTATTTT.

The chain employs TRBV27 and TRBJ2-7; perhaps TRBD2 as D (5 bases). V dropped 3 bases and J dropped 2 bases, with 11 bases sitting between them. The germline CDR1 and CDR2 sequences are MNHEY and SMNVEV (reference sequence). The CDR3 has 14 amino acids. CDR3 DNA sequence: TGTGCCAGCAGTTTTGGAGGTTCCACCTACGAGCAGTACTTC. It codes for CASSFGGSTYEQYF.

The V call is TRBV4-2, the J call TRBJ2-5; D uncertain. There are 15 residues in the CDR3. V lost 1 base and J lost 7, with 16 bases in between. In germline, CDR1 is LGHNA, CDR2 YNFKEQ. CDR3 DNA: TGTGCCAGCAGCCAAGGAAGTGAGGCGGTAGGGACCCAGTACTTC. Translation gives CASSQGSEAVGTQYF.

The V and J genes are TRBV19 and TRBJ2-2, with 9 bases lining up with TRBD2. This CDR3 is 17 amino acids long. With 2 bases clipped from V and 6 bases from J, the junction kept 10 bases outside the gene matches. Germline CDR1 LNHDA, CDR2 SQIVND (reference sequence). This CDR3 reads CASSIRGLAGNSGELFF. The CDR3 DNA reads TGTGCCAGTAGTATAAGGGGGCTAGCGGGAAACTCCGGGGAGCTGTTTTTT.

CDR3 sequence (DNA): TGTGCCAGCTCACCGGGGGCGGTCCAAGAGACCCAGTACTTC. Translated, it gives CASSPGAVQETQYF. The gene calls are TRBV18 and TRBJ2-5, with TRBD1 as a possible D gene (6 bases). Trimming pared 3 bases from V and 1 base from J, leaving 9 bases between. The CDR3 totals 14 residues. CDR1 KGHSH and CDR2 LQKENI come from the germline V gene.